This T cell receptor (beta chain) was obtained from a study of blood T cell repertoires in COVID-19. This table comes from immunoSEQ multiplex PCR, and its TCRdb copy is limited to in-frame clones, with some not included. The sample shows some 46,000 clones, over 75% of them seen only once. The TCR originated in a man between 50 and 59 years old with acute or convalescent COVID-19. Sample: peripheral blood.

This chain's CDR3 is CASSTANYGYTF. The CDR3 DNA reads as TGTGCCAGCAGCACAGCTAACTATGGCTACACCTTC. The chain employs TRBV27 and TRBJ1-2; D remains ambiguous. This CDR3 comprises 12 residues. Trimming left V 6 bases short and J 0 bases short, with 5 bases between. Looked up from germline, CDR1 is MNHEY and CDR2 is SMNVEV (reference sequence).